These 14 T cell receptor beta chains were sequenced from one sample in a study of tumor-infiltrating lymphocytes in primary liver carcinoma. Germline DNA was also extracted, with blood RNA taken from unsorted whole blood. Priming with a constant-region primer yielded TCR beta cDNA from 450 to 600 ng total RNA. ARM-PCR, slightly modified, supplied the TCR beta libraries through three nested multiplex PCR rounds. TRBV1-TRBV30 forward primers paired with a C-beta reverse primer drove the first two PCR rounds, approximately 11 cycles each. TCRdb re-analysed the multiplex PCR reads in MiXCR, keeping a single row per CDR3 protein. The sample records approximately 300,000 distinct CDR3 sequences, 60% to 80% being singletons. The source material was peripheral blood. These TCRs come from a middle-aged man with primary liver carcinoma and hepatitis B virus infection.

Note on this clonotype: This clone may be a read error of a much larger clone one base away. This chain uses TRBV7-8 with TRBJ2-6; D unclear. Germline V gene data show CDR1 as SGHVS and CDR2 as FQNEAQ. CDR3 length: 12 residues. This chain's CDR3 is CASSLRADVLTF. The CDR3 DNA is TGTGCCAGCAGCTTAAGGGCCGACGTCCTGACTTTC.

As concerns this clonotype: At one of its ends the junction is not consistent with the germline gene, which may arise from a read error. The J gene is TRBJ2-2, the V gene TRBV6-2 or TRBV6-3, with TRBD2 identical over 12 bases. The V gene's germline CDR1 is MNHEY and CDR2 SVGEGT. The CDR3 runs 15 residues. CDR3 nucleotides: TGTGTCAGCAGTTTGAGACTAGCGGGAGACGGGGAGCTGTTTTTT. It yields the protein CVSSLRLAGDGELFF.

This clonotype showed up just a few times. The rearrangement joins TRBV30 to TRBJ2-1, with TRBD2 matching 8 bases. This CDR3 comprises 14 residues. The germline V gene encodes CDR1 GTSNPN and CDR2 SVGIG (reference sequence). The V gene end was trimmed by 5 bases and the J gene end by 4 bases; junction bases not matched to a gene: 7. The CDR3 DNA is TGTGCCTGGGGCGAAGGACTAGCTTACAATGAGCAGTTCTTC. This sequence encodes CAWGEGLAYNEQFF.

This clonotype was counted once. The chain joins TRBV7-3 to TRBJ2-1, with 14 bases matching TRBD2. The CDR3 runs 15 residues. V gave up 5 bases and J gave up 8 bases; unmatched junction bases: 5. Germline CDR1 reads SGHTA; CDR2 reads FQGTGA. For the CDR3, the DNA is TGTGCCAGCAGCCCGAGACTAGCGGGGGGGGATGAGCAGTTCTTC. It specifies CASSPRLAGGDEQFF.

The genes are TRBV5-6 and TRBJ1-2, with D tentatively TRBD1 (5 bases). Germline assignment: CDR1 SGHDT and CDR2 YYEEEE. The V end was cut by 8 bases, the J end by 2 bases, with 7 bases between. The CDR3 is made up of 11 amino acids. The CDR3 protein is CASRGNYGYTF. The DNA of the CDR3 is TGTGCCAGTAGGGGAAACTATGGCTACACCTTC.

Concerning this clonotype itself: A much bigger clone sits one base away, suggesting this may be a read error. As the CDR3 is not closed by the conserved phenylalanine or tryptophan, this likely results from a read error. The chain has TRBV5-4 and TRBJ2-7; no clear D gene. Germline CDR1 SGHNT, CDR2 YYREEE (reference sequence). V gave up 0 bases and J gave up 0 bases, with 10 bases separating them. The CDR3 is made up of 15 amino acids. The CDR3 is CASSLGNGPSYEQYI. In nucleotides, the CDR3 is TGTGCCAGCAGCTTGGGAAACGGTCCCTCCTACGAGCAGTACATC.

This clonotype was observed many times. The J gene is TRBJ2-3, the V gene TRBV29-1; TRBD2 matches at 11 bases. CDR3 length: 14 amino acids. Looked up from germline, CDR1 is SQVTM and CDR2 is ANQGSEA. Trimming removed 7 bases from V and 4 bases from J; junction bases left unmatched: 7. Here the CDR3 reads CSAQPGLAADTQYF. CDR3 in DNA: TGCAGCGCCCAGCCGGGACTAGCGGCAGATACGCAGTATTTT.

This clonotype has just a few counts. Because the CDR3 is missing its conserved closing phenylalanine or tryptophan, this is likely a read error. V and J are TRBV10-3 and TRBJ1-6; TRBD1 matches 9 bases. The CDR3 runs to 15 residues. V lost 5 bases, J lost 8 bases, and 7 bases stayed unmatched. The germline V gene has CDR1 ENHRY and CDR2 SYGVKD. The chain's CDR3 is CAISRTGVVDSPLHL. The CDR3 DNA reads TGTGCCATCAGTAGGACAGGGGTGGTAGATTCACCCCTCCACCTT.

Points on this clonotype: One junction end does not reproduce the germline sequence, and a read error may be involved. The CDR3 DNA follows: TGTGCCAGCAGCTTAGCGCGGGGGCTGGGCAATGAGCAGTCCTTC. It encodes CASSLARGLGNEQSF. This chain links TRBV11-1 with TRBJ2-1, with a possible D match to TRBD2 (7 bases). The CDR3 spans 15 residues. Germline CDR1 and CDR2: SGHAT and FQDESV (reference sequence).

About this clonotype itself: Just one base apart from a much larger clone, this may be a read error. The V gene is TRBV6-1, the J gene TRBJ2-7; D remains unclear. The germline CDR1 and CDR2 sequences are MNHNS and SASEGT. This CDR3 is 13 amino acids long. Written as DNA, the CDR3 is TGTGCCAACAGTGAAGGGCCCTCCCTCGAGCAGTACTTC. It is translated as CANSEGPSLEQYF.

In this sample, this clonotype turned up once. J is TRBJ2-5 and V is TRBV5-6, with D possibly being TRBD2 (5 bases). The CDR3 loop spans 16 amino acids. V was trimmed by 1 base and J by 8 bases, leaving 21 bases between them. Germline CDR1 SGHDT, CDR2 YYEEEE. The CDR3 is CASSLSGGPIRDTQYF. The CDR3 DNA reads as TGTGCCAGCAGCTTGTCTGGCGGCCCAATCCGGGATACCCAGTACTTC.

The gene calls are TRBV4-3 and TRBJ2-7; weak D call: TRBD2 (5 bases). There are 16 residues in the CDR3. With 0 bases removed from V and 5 bases from J, the gap between germline ends came to 17 bases. Germline V gives CDR1 LGHNA, CDR2 YSLEER. The CDR3 bases are TGCGCCAGCAGCCAAGATCACGGGGTAGAGATAGACGAGCAGTACTTC. Encoded protein: CASSQDHGVEIDEQYF.

Concerning this clonotype: The CDR3 carries no conserved terminal phenylalanine or tryptophan, so it likely arises from a read error. The rearrangement joins TRBV11-1 to TRBJ1-1, with D maybe TRBD1 (5 bases). Germline lookup yields CDR1 SGHAT and CDR2 FQDESV (reference sequence). The CDR3 length is 12 residues. The V end lost 5 bases, the J end lost 7 bases, and 11 bases lay between the germline ends. CDR3 region: CASSIEGFEAFI. For the CDR3, the DNA is TGTGCCAGCAGCATAGAGGGGTTTGAAGCTTTCATT.

The chain uses TRBV4-2 and TRBJ2-1; 8 bases agree with TRBD2. V shed 0 bases and J 12 bases; nucleotides not matched to a gene: 10. The germline V gene encodes CDR1 LGHNA and CDR2 YNFKEQ. CDR3 length: 15 residues. The CDR3 loop reads CASSQEHQREYGQFF. The DNA for the CDR3 is TGTGCCAGCAGCCAAGAACATCAGCGGGAGTACGGGCAGTTCTTC.